Below are 12 T cell receptor beta chains sequenced from a single sample in a study of a mutant IDH1 vaccine in newly diagnosed glioma. The repertoire was sequenced with immunoSEQ multiplex PCR; TCRdb's copy has only in-frame clones and lacks some. The sample comprises 90,000 to 95,000 clones, 80% to 90% of which are singletons, and 7% to 9% rests with the top ten. The time point denotes: baseline, week 1 (first vaccination visit). Treatment described: pre-vaccination baseline after standard-of-care therapy. The sequenced sample was PBMCs, obtained from a glioma patient treated with radiotherapy, temozolomide or both. All receptors come from a woman in her fifties or sixties with glioma.

This rearrangement joins TRBV9 to TRBJ1-1; 8 bases fit TRBD1. Unmatched junction bases numbered 6, after V lost 4 bases and J lost 1 base. The CDR3 consists of 15 residues. Germline lookup yields CDR1 SGDLS and CDR2 YYNGEE. CDR3 amino acids: CASSPTGGPNTEAFF. Written as DNA, the CDR3 is TGTGCCAGCAGCCCAACAGGGGGGCCGAACACTGAAGCTTTCTTT.

The chain is built from TRBV6-5 and TRBJ2-7; 9 nucleotides agree with TRBD1. The CDR3 has 15 residues. The germline V gene has CDR1 MNHEY and CDR2 SVGAGI. V shed 0 bases and J 7 bases; nucleotides not matched to a gene: 7. Written as DNA, the CDR3 is TGTGCCAGCAGTTACTCGGGGACAGGGATTAGTGAGCAGTACTTC. Residues: CASSYSGTGISEQYF.

This clone was counted between two and nine times. This rearrangement joins TRBV30 to TRBJ2-1; tentative D call: TRBD1 (6 bases). The CDR3 totals 12 residues. V was cut by 3 bases and J by 6 bases, with 9 bases left in between. The germline CDR1 and CDR2 sequences are GTSNPN and SVGIG (reference sequence). The CDR3 bases are TGTGCCTGGAGGGACAGAGGCAATGAGCAGTTCTTC. Encoded protein: CAWRDRGNEQFF.

Details on this clone: The sample carries other DNA sequences with the same CDR3. The chain combines TRBV10-2 with TRBJ2-7; D is uncertain. V was clipped by 5 bases and J by 0 bases, with 5 bases between them. CDR3 length: 12 amino acids. The germline CDR1 and CDR2 sequences are WSHSY and SAAADI. The chain's CDR3 is CASSPSSYEQYF. The CDR3 coding sequence is TGCGCCAGCAGTCCCAGCTCCTACGAGCAGTACTTC.

This clone has only a few counts. V usage is TRBV4-2 and J usage is TRBJ1-4; the D gene is possibly TRBD1 (5 bases). The CDR3 runs 14 residues. The V and J ends lost 1 base and 8 bases respectively, with 11 bases between them. Germline loops: CDR1 LGHNA, CDR2 YNFKEQ. The CDR3 reads CASSQGRVKEKLFF. CDR3 in DNA: TGTGCCAGCAGCCAAGGCAGGGTCAAGGAAAAACTGTTTTTT.

The chain employs TRBV7-6 and TRBJ2-7; D perhaps matches TRBD2 (7 bases). Looked up from germline, CDR1 is SGHVS and CDR2 is FNYEAQ. There are 15 residues in the CDR3. V lost 8 bases to trimming and J lost 0 bases, with 17 bases between them. This chain's CDR3 is CASSRGGVFSYEQYF. The CDR3 nucleotides read TGTGCCAGCTCCAGAGGGGGGGTTTTCTCCTACGAGCAGTACTTC.

This clone was observed a single time. The V and J genes are TRBV28 and TRBJ2-7; D tentatively reads TRBD1 or TRBD2 (5 bases each). This CDR3 spans 15 amino acids. CDR1 and CDR2 (germline): MDHEN, SYDVKM. Trimming took 4 bases from V and 0 from J, leaving 13 bases between them. CDR3 DNA sequence: TGTGCCAGCAGTTCCCGGGACGGAGACTCCTACGAGCAGTACTTC. It yields the protein CASSSRDGDSYEQYF.

The chain combines TRBV19 with TRBJ1-3, with no clear D. The CDR3 sequence is 14 residues long. Germline CDR1 and CDR2: LNHDA and SQIVND (reference sequence). Trimming removed 7 bases from V and 2 bases from J, with 12 bases in between. This CDR3 reads CASTLPPPGNTIYF. In DNA, the CDR3 is TGTGCCAGTACCCTCCCCCCCCCTGGAAACACCATATATTTT.

The chain joins TRBV9 to TRBJ2-7, with D possibly TRBD1 on 5 matching bases. This CDR3 region has 15 residues. Germline V lookup: CDR1 SGDLS, CDR2 YYNGEE. Trimming shortened V by 4 bases and J by 5 bases, and 19 bases separated the two germline ends. The CDR3 DNA is TGTGCCAGCAGCTCGAAGCAGCTGCAGGGCCACGAGCAGTACTTC. Its translation: CASSSKQLQGHEQYF.

The V and J genes are TRBV30 and TRBJ2-1; 8 bases fit TRBD2. Germline V gene sequence: CDR1 GTSNPN, CDR2 SVGIG (reference sequence). The CDR3 is 12 residues long. The V gene end was trimmed by 7 bases and the J gene end by 4 bases; junction bases not matched to a gene: 3. CDR3 DNA sequence: TGTGCCTCCGGGGGGGATTACAATGAGCAGTTCTTC. Translated, it gives CASGGDYNEQFF.

The V gene is TRBV15, the J gene TRBJ1-2, with 9 bases fitting TRBD1. J gave up 5 bases and V 5 bases, and 9 bases lay outside the gene matches. CDR1 is LNHNV and CDR2 is YYDKDF in the germline V gene (reference sequence). The CDR3 length is 15 residues. CDR3: CATSPRTGADYGYTF. The CDR3 bases are TGTGCCACCAGCCCTCGGACAGGGGCGGATTATGGCTACACCTTC.

The V gene is TRBV19, the J gene TRBJ2-2, with D hard to call. This CDR3 has 14 residues. Trimming shortened V by 5 bases and J by 5 bases, and 12 bases separated the two germline ends. Germline CDR1 is LNHDA and CDR2 is SQIVND (reference sequence). CDR3 region: CASSSQVSTGELFF. CDR3 coding DNA: TGTGCCAGTAGTTCTCAGGTTTCAACCGGGGAGCTGTTTTTT.